This entry is about one T cell receptor beta chain. Its antigen is still unknown. The source of the sample is a study of OX40 agonist ivuxolimab in advanced cancers. Study overall: Three dose-escalation patients had partial responses: one with hepatocellular carcinoma and two with cutaneous melanoma. Regarding the study as a whole: Expanded peripheral T cells had an undetermined antigen specificity. Expansion of clones was among the lowest in partial responders at 0.1-3.0 mg/kg.

Patients had blood sampled at baseline and again on cycle 4 day 1 and cycle 7 day 1. TCRdb's table, derived via immunoSEQ multiplex PCR, lists solely in-frame clones and lacks some. Of 50,000 to 75,000 clones listed, around 75% are singletons. The sequence derives from an adult with an advanced solid tumor such as melanoma, head and neck, liver or kidney cancer. The sample was CD4+ or CD8+ T cells sorted from blood, taken in a trial of the OX40 agonist ivuxolimab.

CDR3 loop: CASSRGQGAWDTEAFF. The CDR3 DNA reads TGCGCCAGCTCCCGGGGACAGGGGGCTTGGGACACTGAAGCTTTCTTT. The rearrangement uses TRBV5-1 and TRBJ1-1; 12 nucleotides align to TRBD1. This CDR3 spans 16 amino acids. V shed 7 bases, J shed 3 bases, and the junction held 10 bases outside the gene matches. Germline values: CDR1 SGHRS, CDR2 YFSETQ.